Listed below are T cell receptor beta chains from one sample, sequenced in a study of T-cell reconstitution after alpha-beta-depleted transplantation in children. TCRdb passed the PCR reads through MiXCR, listing each CDR3 protein once. This table has approximately 520,000 distinct CDR3 sequences, approximately 32% appearing once. The material was PBMCs from the stem cell graft donor, obtained from the stem cell graft. The receptors were sampled from a human donor who donated a stem cell graft to a child with aplastic anemia. The CDR3 runs from the conserved cysteine through the conserved F or W. D genes are given only for firm matches. A row's size may be missing; if present it is once, few, many or a size class.

v_call: TRBV11-2; d_call: .; j_call: TRBJ2-6; cdr3_length: 17; clone_size: many; cdr3_aa: CASSLGRGGSGANVLTF; cdr3_nt: TGTGCCAGCAGCTTAGGACGTGGGGGCTCTGGGGCCAACGTCCTGACTTTC
v_call: TRBV6-2/TRBV6-3; d_call: TRBD2; j_call: TRBJ2-3; cdr3_length: 14; clone_size: .; cdr3_aa: CASIPGLATDTQYF; cdr3_nt: TGTGCCAGCATTCCGGGACTAGCGACAGATACGCAGTATTTT
v_call: TRBV6-1; d_call: .; j_call: TRBJ1-3; cdr3_length: 14; clone_size: few; cdr3_aa: CASSRPFSGNTIYF; cdr3_nt: TGTGCCAGCAGCCGACCGTTCTCTGGAAACACCATATATTTT
v_call: TRBV10-3; d_call: .; j_call: TRBJ2-7; cdr3_length: 13; clone_size: few; cdr3_aa: CAISGQNAYEQYF; cdr3_nt: TGTGCCATCAGTGGACAGAACGCCTACGAGCAGTACTTC
v_call: TRBV5-5; d_call: TRBD1; j_call: TRBJ1-1; cdr3_length: 14; clone_size: few; cdr3_aa: CASSGDRIRTEAFF; cdr3_nt: TGTGCCAGCAGCGGGGACAGGATCAGAACTGAAGCTTTCTTT
v_call: TRBV9; d_call: .; j_call: TRBJ2-3; cdr3_length: 14; clone_size: .; cdr3_aa: CASSVGDSPDTQYF; cdr3_nt: TGTGCCAGCAGCGTAGGCGATAGCCCAGATACGCAGTATTTT
v_call: TRBV3-1; d_call: .; j_call: TRBJ1-6; cdr3_length: 13; clone_size: .; cdr3_aa: CASSQDTNSPLHF; cdr3_nt: TGTGCCAGCAGCCAAGATACCAATTCACCCCTCCACTTT
v_call: TRBV27; d_call: .; j_call: TRBJ1-5; cdr3_length: 17; clone_size: .; cdr3_aa: CASSSFPEGEINQPQHF; cdr3_nt: TGTGCCAGCAGTTCTTTCCCAGAGGGAGAAATCAATCAGCCCCAGCATTTT
v_call: TRBV7-2; d_call: .; j_call: TRBJ2-1; cdr3_length: 15; clone_size: .; cdr3_aa: CASTNAGPPSNEQFF; cdr3_nt: TGTGCCAGCACTAACGCGGGGCCCCCGAGCAATGAGCAGTTCTTC
v_call: TRBV7-2; d_call: TRBD1; j_call: TRBJ2-5; cdr3_length: 14; clone_size: .; cdr3_aa: CASRMTGSRETQYF; cdr3_nt: TGTGCCAGCAGGATGACAGGGTCTCGGGAGACCCAGTACTTC
v_call: TRBV27; d_call: .; j_call: TRBJ2-3; cdr3_length: 12; clone_size: few; cdr3_aa: CASSHWADTQYF; cdr3_nt: TGTGCCAGCAGTCACTGGGCAGATACGCAGTATTTT
v_call: TRBV6-5; d_call: .; j_call: TRBJ1-2; cdr3_length: 12; clone_size: .; cdr3_aa: CASADSAGGYTF; cdr3_nt: TGTGCCAGCGCGGACAGCGCAGGTGGCTACACCTTC
v_call: TRBV25-1; d_call: .; j_call: TRBJ2-7; cdr3_length: 15; clone_size: .; cdr3_aa: CASSATVNWGNEQYF; cdr3_nt: TGTGCCAGCAGTGCTACAGTCAACTGGGGGAACGAGCAGTACTTC
v_call: TRBV20-1; d_call: .; j_call: TRBJ2-2; cdr3_length: 14; clone_size: few; cdr3_aa: CSANPGANTGELFF; cdr3_nt: TGCAGTGCCAACCCTGGAGCGAACACCGGGGAGCTGTTTTTT
v_call: TRBV29-1; d_call: TRBD1; j_call: TRBJ1-2; cdr3_length: 13; clone_size: few; cdr3_aa: CSVEADRVGGYTF; cdr3_nt: TGCAGCGTTGAAGCTGACAGGGTGGGTGGCTACACCTTC
v_call: TRBV5-1; d_call: TRBD2; j_call: TRBJ2-1; cdr3_length: 16; clone_size: few; cdr3_aa: CASSPPSSGRFSEQFF; cdr3_nt: TGCGCCAGCAGCCCACCTTCTAGCGGGAGGTTTAGTGAGCAGTTCTTC
v_call: TRBV27; d_call: TRBD1; j_call: TRBJ2-7; cdr3_length: 15; clone_size: .; cdr3_aa: CASRRPGQPYYEQYF; cdr3_nt: TGTGCCAGCAGAAGACCGGGACAGCCCTACTACGAGCAGTACTTC